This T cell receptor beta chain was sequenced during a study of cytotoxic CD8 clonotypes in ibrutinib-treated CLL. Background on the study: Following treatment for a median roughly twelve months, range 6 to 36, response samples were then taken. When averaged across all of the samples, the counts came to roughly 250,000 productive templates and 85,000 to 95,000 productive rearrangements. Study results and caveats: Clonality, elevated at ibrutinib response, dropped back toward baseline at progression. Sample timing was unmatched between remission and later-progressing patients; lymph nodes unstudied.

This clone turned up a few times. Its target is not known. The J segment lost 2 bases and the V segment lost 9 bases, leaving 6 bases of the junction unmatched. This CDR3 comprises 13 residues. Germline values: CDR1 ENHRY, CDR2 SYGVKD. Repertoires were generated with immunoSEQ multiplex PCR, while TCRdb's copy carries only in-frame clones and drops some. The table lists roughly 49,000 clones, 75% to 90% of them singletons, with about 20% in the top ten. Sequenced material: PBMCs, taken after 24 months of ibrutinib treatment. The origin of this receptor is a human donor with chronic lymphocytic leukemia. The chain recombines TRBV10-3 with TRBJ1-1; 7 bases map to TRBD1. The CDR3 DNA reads TGTGCCATTCAGGGGACAGTCAACACTGAAGCTTTCTTT. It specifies CAIQGTVNTEAFF.